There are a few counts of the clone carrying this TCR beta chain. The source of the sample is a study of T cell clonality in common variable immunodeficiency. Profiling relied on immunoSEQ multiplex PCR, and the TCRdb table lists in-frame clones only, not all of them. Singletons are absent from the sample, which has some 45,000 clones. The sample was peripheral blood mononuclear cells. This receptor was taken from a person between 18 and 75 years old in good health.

Partial CDR3 DNA: TGTGCCAGCTCACCAAGGGGTAAGGACAACTATGGC. Translating it yields CASSPRGKDNYG. The whole CDR3 region reads CASSPRGKDNYGYTF. The chain combines TRBV18 with TRBJ1-2; D is perhaps TRBD1 (5 bases). The CDR3 end falls 3 residues outside the read, so it is completed with the germline J gene. Trimming shortened V by 2 bases and J by 2 bases, and 12 bases separated the two germline ends. Germline V gene lookup returns CDR1 KGHSH and CDR2 LQKENI. The CDR3 covers 15 residues.